The 31 T cell receptor beta chains reported below all come from one sample, sequenced in a study of blood T cell repertoires in COVID-19. The protocol was immunoSEQ multiplex PCR, while the TCRdb copy is restricted to in-frame clones and leaves out a portion. The sample contains roughly 180,000 clones, around 88% of which appear only once. The sample was PBMCs or T cells enriched from blood (not recorded which). These TCRs come from a woman aged 45-65 years in a cohort exposed to, infected with or recovered from COVID-19 (not recorded which).

V is TRBV7-2 and J is TRBJ2-5; 11 nucleotides line up with TRBD2. Germline CDR1 is SGHTA and CDR2 is FQGNSA. This CDR3 comprises 16 residues. With V trimmed by 2 bases and J by 7 bases, 9 bases remained unmatched. The CDR3 sequence: CASSLIAGGSGRTQYF. In nucleotides, the CDR3 is TGTGCCAGCAGCTTAATAGCGGGGGGGTCCGGTAGGACCCAGTACTTC. The full variable domain, with the rest looked up from reference TRBV7-2 and TRBJ2-5, is GAGVSQSPSNKVTEKGKDVELRCDPISGHTALYWYRQSLGQGLEFLIYFQGNSAPDKSGLPSDRFSAERTGGSVSTLTIQRTQQEDSAVYLCASSLIAGGSGRTQYFGPGTRLLVL.

This clone was seen just once. The chain recombines TRBV18 with TRBJ2-7; TRBD2 agrees at 7 bases. Germline V gives CDR1 KGHSH, CDR2 LQKENI. The CDR3 extends over 14 amino acids. Germline trimming cut 2 bases from V and 2 bases from J; bases unmatched to any gene: 3. The CDR3 nucleotides read TGTGCCAGCTCACCAGGGAGGGTGCCCTACGAGCAGTACTTC. It is translated as CASSPGRVPYEQYF.

The chain combines TRBV28 with TRBJ2-7; no definite D call. The CDR3 runs 14 residues. Trimming took off 3 bases at V and 2 bases at J, with 11 bases between the two ends. Germline V gene sequence: CDR1 MDHEN, CDR2 SYDVKM. As DNA, the CDR3 is TGTGCCAGCAGTTTGGGTCAGGAAGCCTACGAGCAGTACTTC. This codes for CASSLGQEAYEQYF.

In DNA form, the CDR3 reads TGTGCCAGCAGTTACTCGTCGGGGAGGGGTGGCGAGCAGTACTTC. It codes for CASSYSSGRGGEQYF. The rearrangement links TRBV6-5 to TRBJ2-7, with 7 bases identical to TRBD2. Germline CDR1 is MNHEY and CDR2 is SVGAGI. V lost 0 bases to trimming and J lost 6 bases; unmatched junction nucleotides: 8. The CDR3 is 15 amino acids.

Comments on this clone: Different DNA sequences within this sample yield the same CDR3. The chain combines TRBV18 with TRBJ2-7, with 7 positions matching TRBD1. The germline V gene encodes CDR1 KGHSH and CDR2 LQKENI. The CDR3 length is 13 residues. The V gene end was trimmed by 6 bases and the J gene end by 2 bases; junction bases not matched to a gene: 4. This CDR3 reads CASSPGTAYEQYF. The CDR3 DNA reads TGTGCCAGCTCCCCTGGGACAGCCTACGAGCAGTACTTC.

The CDR3 DNA sequence: TGTGCCAGCAGCCAAGAGGGACTTGCAACTAATGAAAAACTGTTTTTT. It yields the protein CASSQEGLATNEKLFF. The chain combines TRBV3-1 (or the pseudogene TRBV3-2) with TRBJ1-4; maybe TRBD1 (5 bases). Looked up from germline, CDR1 is LGHDT and CDR2 is YNNKEL (reference sequence). The CDR3 is made up of 16 amino acids. With 0 bases removed from V and 0 bases from J, the gap between germline ends came to 8 bases.

This sequence joins TRBV30 and TRBJ1-1, with D uncertain. V lost 2 bases and J lost 3, with 4 bases in between. The CDR3 sequence is 11 residues long. Germline CDR1 is GTSNPN and CDR2 is SVGIG (reference sequence). The DNA of the CDR3 is TGTGCCTGGAGTTTCGACACTGAAGCTTTCTTT. Translated: CAWSFDTEAFF.

This clone has a handful of counts. V is TRBV29-1 and J is TRBJ2-1; D ambiguous. Germline V lookup: CDR1 SQVTM, CDR2 ANQGSEA. The CDR3 loop spans 15 amino acids. V dropped 6 bases and J dropped 4 bases, with 19 bases sitting between them. The CDR3 DNA sequence: TGCAGCGTCCGCGGTGGCGTCACCCATTACAATGAGCAGTTCTTC. Protein sequence: CSVRGGVTHYNEQFF.

On this clone itself: One end of the junction fails to match germline, which may point to a read error. The rearrangement uses TRBV6-5 and TRBJ1-4, with 9 bases identical to TRBD1. The CDR3 has 15 residues. Germline V gene sequence: CDR1 MNHEY, CDR2 SVGAGI. The CDR3: CASLRGDRGNEKLFF. As DNA, the CDR3 is TGTGCCAGCCTCAGGGGCGACAGGGGGAATGAAAAGCTGTTTTTT.

The V and J genes are TRBV18 and TRBJ1-1; no reliable D call. Germline CDR1 and CDR2: KGHSH and LQKENI. Between the trimmed V and J ends, which lost 1 base and 1 base, there was a span of 7 bases. This CDR3 has 14 residues. This CDR3 reads CASSPLRENTEAFF. The CDR3 DNA reads TGTGCCAGCTCACCACTCCGGGAGAACACTGAAGCTTTCTTT.

V is TRBV3-1 (or the pseudogene TRBV3-2) and J is TRBJ1-1, with D possibly TRBD1 on 5 matching bases. There are 17 residues in the CDR3. V gave up 6 bases and J gave up 1 base, with 21 bases separating them. Germline V gene data show CDR1 as LGHDT and CDR2 as YNNKEL (reference sequence). The CDR3 DNA sequence: TGTGCCAGCAGTCGTATACAGGACACTAAGAAGAACACTGAAGCTTTCTTT. Its protein product is CASSRIQDTKKNTEAFF.

The rearrangement links TRBV27 to TRBJ1-4; D not resolved. The germline V gene has CDR1 MNHEY and CDR2 SMNVEV (reference sequence). The CDR3 sequence is 13 residues long. Deletions cut 3 bases from V and 7 bases from J, with 9 bases between. CDR3 nucleotides: TGTGCCAGCAGTTTTTCGATCGGTGAAAAACTGTTTTTT. Protein sequence: CASSFSIGEKLFF.

V is TRBV10-2 and J is TRBJ1-5; D remains unclear. Trimming removed 4 bases from V and 3 bases from J, with 4 bases in between. The CDR3 length is 12 residues. Germline CDR1 reads WSHSY; CDR2 reads SAAADI. Here the CDR3 DNA reads TGCGCCAGCAGTGGTTACAATCAGCCCCAGCATTTT. Translation: CASSGYNQPQHF.

The CDR3 region has the DNA TGTGCCAGCAAATTTCAGCGGGATAATTCACCCCTCCACTTT. Protein: CASKFQRDNSPLHF. V and J are TRBV27 and TRBJ1-6, with D unclear. V dropped 7 bases and J dropped 5 bases, with 12 bases sitting between them. CDR3 length: 14 residues. Per the germline V gene, CDR1 is MNHEY and CDR2 is SMNVEV (reference sequence).

The V call is TRBV18, the J call TRBJ1-2; 9 bases line up with TRBD1. The CDR3 covers 14 residues. Germline trimming cut 2 bases from V and 10 bases from J; bases unmatched to any gene: 8. Germline V CDR1 and CDR2: KGHSH, LQKENI. The CDR3 is CASSPSTGGDDYTF. The CDR3 DNA sequence: TGTGCCAGCTCACCATCCACAGGGGGCGATGACTACACCTTC.

This clone is a singleton in its sample. The chain's CDR3 is CAISGDRLADQETQYF. The CDR3 bases are TGTGCCATCAGTGGAGATAGACTAGCGGATCAAGAGACCCAGTACTTC. J is TRBJ2-5 and V is TRBV10-3, with 9 positions matching TRBD2. The CDR3 is made up of 16 amino acids. CDR1 ENHRY and CDR2 SYGVKD come from the germline V gene. V trimming: 4 bases; J trimming: 2 bases; junction bases outside the gene matches: 8.

Only one count was recorded for this clone. The chain employs TRBV29-1 and TRBJ1-2; 10 nucleotides align to TRBD1. Germline values: CDR1 SQVTM, CDR2 ANQGSEA. This CDR3 is built from 13 residues. V was clipped by 5 bases and J by 5 bases; unmatched bases: 5. Here the CDR3 reads CSVSPDRGYGYTF. CDR3 DNA sequence: TGCAGCGTTTCCCCGGACAGGGGGTATGGCTACACCTTC.

This chain links TRBV24-1 with TRBJ2-5; possible D gene TRBD1, 6 bases. This CDR3 has 17 amino acids. Germline V gene lookup returns CDR1 KGHDR and CDR2 SFDVKD. Deletions cut 0 bases from V and 5 bases from J, with 18 bases between. In DNA, the CDR3 is TGTGCCACCAGTGATTTGCGGGACAAGGGCCGAGGGGAGACCCAGTACTTC. It translates to CATSDLRDKGRGETQYF.

The chain links TRBV14 to TRBJ2-5; D may be TRBD2 (5 bases). Trimming cost V 4 bases and J 5 bases, with 20 bases left between them. Germline-derived CDR1 and CDR2 are SGHDN and FVKESK. The length of the CDR3 is 16 residues. In DNA form, the CDR3 reads TGTGCCAGCAGCCCCACGGGCGGGTCAAGCTCGGAGACCCAGTACTTC. Residues: CASSPTGGSSSETQYF.

The genes are TRBV7-3 and TRBJ2-5; 8 positions match TRBD1. The CDR3 is 13 amino acids. CDR1 and CDR2 (germline): SGHTA, FQGTGA. V was pared by 5 bases and J by 7 bases, with 6 bases of the junction left unmatched. The CDR3 reads CASSTGQGGTQYF. Here the CDR3 DNA reads TGTGCCAGCAGCACCGGACAGGGAGGGACCCAGTACTTC.

The rearrangement links TRBV9 to TRBJ2-1, with TRBD2 identical over 7 bases. The V gene end was trimmed by 1 base and the J gene end by 7 bases; junction bases not matched to a gene: 11. Germline V gene data show CDR1 as SGDLS and CDR2 as YYNGEE. This CDR3 is 16 amino acids long. CDR3 residues: CASSVYAGATQNEQFF. The CDR3 bases are TGTGCCAGCAGCGTATACGCGGGAGCAACGCAGAATGAGCAGTTCTTC. The full variable domain, rest sourced from reference TRBV9 and TRBJ2-1, is DSGVTQTPKHLITATGQRVTLRCSPRSGDLSVYWYQQSLDQGLQFLIQYYNGEERAKGNILERFSAQQFPDLHSELNLSSLELGDSALYFCASSVYAGATQNEQFFGPGTRLTVL.

This clone was found once. The chain joins TRBV19 to TRBJ2-5; 9 positions agree with TRBD1. CDR1 is LNHDA and CDR2 is SQIVND in the germline V gene (reference sequence). This CDR3 is 15 amino acids long. The ends lost 3 bases at V and 4 bases at J; junction bases unmatched: 6. CDR3 coding DNA: TGTGCCAGTAGTATGGAGGGACAGGGAGGAGAGACCCAGTACTTC. Translation: CASSMEGQGGETQYF.

The chain uses TRBV7-9 and TRBJ1-2; possibly TRBD1 for D (5 bases). The CDR3 is 16 residues long. Germline V gene data show CDR1 as SEHNR and CDR2 as FQNEAQ (reference sequence). V was cut by 2 bases and J by 5 bases, with 18 bases left in between. The CDR3 sequence is CASSLTDKDSEYGYTF. The CDR3 region has the DNA TGTGCCAGCAGCTTAACGGACAAAGACTCGGAATATGGCTACACCTTC.

The chain recombines TRBV3-1 (or the pseudogene TRBV3-2) with TRBJ1-6, with D uncertain. Per the germline V gene, CDR1 is LGHDT and CDR2 is YNNKEL (reference sequence). The V and J ends lost 4 bases and 10 bases respectively, with 8 bases between them. This CDR3 region has 12 residues. CDR3 amino acids: CASSLERSPLHF. The CDR3 nucleotides read TGTGCCAGCAGCCTGGAGAGGTCACCCCTCCACTTT.

This clone occurred a few times. The rearrangement links TRBV27 to TRBJ1-2, with 10 bases fitting TRBD1. After removal of 0 bases from V and 8 bases from J, the junction contained 6 bases not matched to a gene. The CDR3 contains 15 residues. In germline, CDR1 is MNHEY, CDR2 SMNVEV (reference sequence). The CDR3 DNA reads TGTGCCAGCAGTTTATCCGGACAGGGGGTTGGCGGCTACACCTTC. Translated: CASSLSGQGVGGYTF.

A single count supports this clone. This chain links TRBV7-6 with TRBJ1-4; 7 bases fit TRBD1. The germline gives CDR1 SGHVS, CDR2 FNYEAQ. Germline trimming cut 4 bases from V and 3 bases from J; bases unmatched to any gene: 5. There are 15 residues in the CDR3. The CDR3 DNA reads TGTGCCAGCAGCTCCACGACAGGGTCTAATGAAAAACTGTTTTTT. This translates into CASSSTTGSNEKLFF.

The gene calls are TRBV9 and TRBJ2-5, with 8 bases aligning to TRBD2. Germline V gene lookup returns CDR1 SGDLS and CDR2 YYNGEE. V trimming: 0 bases; J trimming: 5 bases; junction bases outside the gene matches: 3. The CDR3 is 14 amino acids. The CDR3 is CASSVASGQETQYF. As DNA, the CDR3 is TGTGCCAGCAGCGTAGCTAGCGGGCAGGAGACCCAGTACTTC.

The chain recombines TRBV19 with TRBJ2-1; 10 bases are shared with TRBD2. This CDR3 comprises 14 residues. V shed 6 bases, J shed 8 bases, and the junction held 7 bases outside the gene matches. Germline lookup yields CDR1 LNHDA and CDR2 SQIVND (reference sequence). CDR3 bases: TGTGCCAGTAGCAGAGCGGGGGGGTTGGATGAGCAGTTCTTC. It specifies CASSRAGGLDEQFF. Filled out from reference TRBV19 and TRBJ2-1, the complete variable domain reads DGGITQSPKYLFRKEGQNVTLSCEQNLNHDAMYWYRQDPGQGLRLIYYSQIVNDFQKGDIAEGYSVSREKKESFPLTVTSAQKNPTAFYLCASSRAGGLDEQFFGPGTRLTVL.

This clone was counted only a few times. The chain couples TRBV13 to TRBJ1-4; TRBD1 matches at 10 bases. After removal of 0 bases from V and 7 bases from J, the junction contained 2 bases not matched to a gene. Germline V gene lookup returns CDR1 PRHDT and CDR2 FYEKMQ (reference sequence). This CDR3 comprises 15 residues. DNA for the CDR3: TGTGCCAGCAGCTTAGGAGGGACAGGGGCTGAAAAACTGTTTTTT. Translating it yields CASSLGGTGAEKLFF.

J is TRBJ1-5 and V is TRBV2; no definite D call. Trimming removed 8 bases at V and 0 bases at J, with 5 bases between. This CDR3 has 12 amino acids. Per germline, CDR1 SNHLY and CDR2 FYNNEI. The CDR3 region has the DNA TGTGCCAGCGCGCCTAGCAATCAGCCCCAGCATTTT. This translates into CASAPSNQPQHF.

The chain joins TRBV13 to TRBJ2-7; tentatively, D is TRBD2 (5 bases). V dropped 4 bases and J dropped 2 bases, with 12 bases sitting between them. This CDR3 is 14 amino acids long. Germline CDR1 PRHDT, CDR2 FYEKMQ (reference sequence). This CDR3 reads CASSYRTVPYEQYF. DNA for the CDR3: TGTGCCAGCAGCTACCGGACTGTCCCCTACGAGCAGTACTTC.